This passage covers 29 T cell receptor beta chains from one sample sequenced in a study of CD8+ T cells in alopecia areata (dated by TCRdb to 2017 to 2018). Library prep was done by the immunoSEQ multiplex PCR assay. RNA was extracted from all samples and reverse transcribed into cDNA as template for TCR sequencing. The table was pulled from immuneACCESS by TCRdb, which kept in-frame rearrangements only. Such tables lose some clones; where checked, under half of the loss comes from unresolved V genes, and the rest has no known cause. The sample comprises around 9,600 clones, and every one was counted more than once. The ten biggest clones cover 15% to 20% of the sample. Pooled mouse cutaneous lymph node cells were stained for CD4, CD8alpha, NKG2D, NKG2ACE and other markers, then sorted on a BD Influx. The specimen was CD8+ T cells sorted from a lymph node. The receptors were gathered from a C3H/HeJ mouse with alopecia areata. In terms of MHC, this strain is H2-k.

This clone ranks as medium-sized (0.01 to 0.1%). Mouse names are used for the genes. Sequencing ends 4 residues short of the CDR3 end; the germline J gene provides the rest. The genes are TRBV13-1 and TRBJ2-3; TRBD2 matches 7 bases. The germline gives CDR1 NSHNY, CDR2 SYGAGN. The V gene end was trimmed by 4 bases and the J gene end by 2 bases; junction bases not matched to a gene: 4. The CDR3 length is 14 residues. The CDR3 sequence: CASSSGTVAETLYF. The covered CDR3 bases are TGTGCCAGCAGTTCCGGGACTGTTGCAGAA.

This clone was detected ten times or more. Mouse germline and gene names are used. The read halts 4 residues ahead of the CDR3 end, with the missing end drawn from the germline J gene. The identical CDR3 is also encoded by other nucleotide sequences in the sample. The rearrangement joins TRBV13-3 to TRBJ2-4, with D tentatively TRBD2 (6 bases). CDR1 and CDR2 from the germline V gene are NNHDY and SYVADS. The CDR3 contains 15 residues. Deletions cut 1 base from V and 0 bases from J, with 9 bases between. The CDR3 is CASSDRGDSQNTLYF. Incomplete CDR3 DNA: TGTGCCAGCAGTGATCGGGGGGATAGTCAAAAC.

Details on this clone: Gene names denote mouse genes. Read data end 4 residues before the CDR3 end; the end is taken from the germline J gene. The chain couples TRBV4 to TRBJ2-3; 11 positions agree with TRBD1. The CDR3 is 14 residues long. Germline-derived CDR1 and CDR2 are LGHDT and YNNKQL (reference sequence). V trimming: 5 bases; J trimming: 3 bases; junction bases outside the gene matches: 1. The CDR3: CASSRTGGAETLYF. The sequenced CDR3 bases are TGTGCCAGCAGCCGGACAGGGGGCGCAGAA. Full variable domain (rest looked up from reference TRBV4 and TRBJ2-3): ETAVFQTPNYHVTQVGNEVSFNCKQTLGHDTMYWYKQDSKKLLKIMFSYNNKQLIVNETVPRRFSPQSSDKAHLNLRIKSVEPEDSAVYLCASSRTGGAETLYFGSGTRLTVL.

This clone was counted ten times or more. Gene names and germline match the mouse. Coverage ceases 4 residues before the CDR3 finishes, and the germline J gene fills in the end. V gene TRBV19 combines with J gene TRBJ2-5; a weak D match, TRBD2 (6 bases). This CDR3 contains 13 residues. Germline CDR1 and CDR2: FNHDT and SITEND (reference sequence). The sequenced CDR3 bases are TGTGCCAGCAGTATATACTGGGAAGAC. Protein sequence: CASSIYWED. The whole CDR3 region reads CASSIYWEDTQYF.

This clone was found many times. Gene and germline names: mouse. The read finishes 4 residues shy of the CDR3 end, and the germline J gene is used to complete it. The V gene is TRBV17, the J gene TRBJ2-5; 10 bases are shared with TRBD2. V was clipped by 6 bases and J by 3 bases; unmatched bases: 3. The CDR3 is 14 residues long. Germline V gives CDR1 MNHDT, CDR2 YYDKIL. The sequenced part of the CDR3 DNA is TGTGCTAGCAGCAGACTGGGGGGTCAAGAC. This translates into CASSRLGGQD. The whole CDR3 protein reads CASSRLGGQDTQYF.

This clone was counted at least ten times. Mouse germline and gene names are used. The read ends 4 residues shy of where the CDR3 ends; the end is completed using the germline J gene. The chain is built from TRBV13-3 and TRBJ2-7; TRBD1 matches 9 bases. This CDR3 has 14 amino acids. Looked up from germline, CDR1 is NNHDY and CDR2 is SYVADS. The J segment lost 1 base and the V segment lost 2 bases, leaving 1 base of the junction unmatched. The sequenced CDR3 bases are TGTGCCAGCAGTGAAGGGACAGGGTCCTAT. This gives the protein CASSEGTGSY. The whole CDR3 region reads CASSEGTGSYEQYF.

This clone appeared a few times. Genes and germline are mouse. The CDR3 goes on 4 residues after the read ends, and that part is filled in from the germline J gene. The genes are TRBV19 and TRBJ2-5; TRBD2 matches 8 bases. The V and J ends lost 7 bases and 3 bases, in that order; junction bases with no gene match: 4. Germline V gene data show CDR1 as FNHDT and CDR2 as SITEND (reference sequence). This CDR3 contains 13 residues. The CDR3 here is CASRRDWQDTQYF. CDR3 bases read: TGTGCCAGCCGTAGGGACTGGCAAGAC.

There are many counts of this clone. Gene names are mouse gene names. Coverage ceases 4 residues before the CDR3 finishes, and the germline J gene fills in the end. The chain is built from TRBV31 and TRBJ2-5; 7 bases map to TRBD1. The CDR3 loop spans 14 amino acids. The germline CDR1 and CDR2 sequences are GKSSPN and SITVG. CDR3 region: CAWSPYRGEDTQYF. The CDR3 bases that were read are TGTGCCTGGAGTCCTTACAGGGGAGAAGAC. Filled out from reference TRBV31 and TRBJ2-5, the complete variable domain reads AQTIHQWPVAEIKAVGSPLSLGCTIKGKSSPNLYWYWQATGGTLQQLFYSITVGQVESVVQLNLSASRPKDDQFILSTEKLLLSHSGFYLCAWSPYRGEDTQYFGPGTRLLVL.

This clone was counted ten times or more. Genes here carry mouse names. The DNA read from the CDR3 is TGTGCCAGCGGTTCCGGGACAGGGGCAGAA. Translation: CASGSGTGAE. The entire CDR3 is CASGSGTGAETLYF. The V call is TRBV13-2, the J call TRBJ2-3; 9 nucleotides line up with TRBD1. The read falls 4 residues short of the CDR3 end, and the missing part is taken from the germline J gene. The CDR3 loop spans 14 amino acids. The ends lost 4 bases at V and 3 bases at J; junction bases unmatched: 3. Germline V gene data show CDR1 as NNHNN and CDR2 as SYGAGS (reference sequence).

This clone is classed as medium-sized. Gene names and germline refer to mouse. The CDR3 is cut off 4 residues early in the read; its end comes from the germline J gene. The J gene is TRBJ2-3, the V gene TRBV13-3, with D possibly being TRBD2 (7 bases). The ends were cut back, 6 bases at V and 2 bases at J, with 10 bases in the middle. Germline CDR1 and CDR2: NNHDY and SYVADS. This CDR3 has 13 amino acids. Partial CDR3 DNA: TGTGCCAGCAAGGGGGGCGCTGCAGAA. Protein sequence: CASKGGAAE. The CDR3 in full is CASKGGAAETLYF.

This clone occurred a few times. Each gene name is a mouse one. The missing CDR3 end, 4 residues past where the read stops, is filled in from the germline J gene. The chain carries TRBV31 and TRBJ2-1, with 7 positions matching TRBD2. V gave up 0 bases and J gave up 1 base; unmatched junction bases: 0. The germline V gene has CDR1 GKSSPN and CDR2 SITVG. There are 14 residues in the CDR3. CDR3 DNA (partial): TGTGCCTGGAGTCTGGGGGGGAACTATGCT. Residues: CAWSLGGNYA. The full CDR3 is CAWSLGGNYAEQFF.

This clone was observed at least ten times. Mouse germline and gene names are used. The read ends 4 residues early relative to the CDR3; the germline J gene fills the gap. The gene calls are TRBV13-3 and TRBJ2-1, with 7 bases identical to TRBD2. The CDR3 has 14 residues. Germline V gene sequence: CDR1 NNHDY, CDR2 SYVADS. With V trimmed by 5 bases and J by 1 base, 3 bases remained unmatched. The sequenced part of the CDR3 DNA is TGTGCCAGCAGCACTGGGGCGAACTATGCT. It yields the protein CASSTGANYA. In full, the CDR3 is CASSTGANYAEQFF.

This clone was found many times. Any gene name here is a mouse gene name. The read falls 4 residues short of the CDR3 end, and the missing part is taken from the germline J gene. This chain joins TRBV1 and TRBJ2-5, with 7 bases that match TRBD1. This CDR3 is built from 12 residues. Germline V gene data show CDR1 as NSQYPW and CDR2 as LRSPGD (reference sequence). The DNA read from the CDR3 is TGCACCTGTGACAGGGAGGGTGAC. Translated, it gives CTCDREGD. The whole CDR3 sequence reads CTCDREGDTQYF.

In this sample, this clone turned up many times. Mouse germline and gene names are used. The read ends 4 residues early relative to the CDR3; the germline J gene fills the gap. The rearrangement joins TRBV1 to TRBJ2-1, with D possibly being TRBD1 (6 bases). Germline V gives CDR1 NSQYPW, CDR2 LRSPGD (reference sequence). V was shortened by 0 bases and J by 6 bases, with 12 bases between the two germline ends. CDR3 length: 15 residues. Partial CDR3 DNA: TGCACCTGCAGTGCAGAAGAGAACAGGGTTGCT. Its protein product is CTCSAEENRVA. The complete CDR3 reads CTCSAEENRVAEQFF.

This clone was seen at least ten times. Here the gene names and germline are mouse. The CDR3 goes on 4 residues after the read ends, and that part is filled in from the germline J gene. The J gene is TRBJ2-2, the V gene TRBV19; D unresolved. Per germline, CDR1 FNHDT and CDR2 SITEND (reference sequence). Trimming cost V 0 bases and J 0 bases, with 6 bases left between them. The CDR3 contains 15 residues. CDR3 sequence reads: CASSIEQPNTGQLYF. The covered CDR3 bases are TGTGCCAGCAGTATAGAACAACCAAACACCGGG.

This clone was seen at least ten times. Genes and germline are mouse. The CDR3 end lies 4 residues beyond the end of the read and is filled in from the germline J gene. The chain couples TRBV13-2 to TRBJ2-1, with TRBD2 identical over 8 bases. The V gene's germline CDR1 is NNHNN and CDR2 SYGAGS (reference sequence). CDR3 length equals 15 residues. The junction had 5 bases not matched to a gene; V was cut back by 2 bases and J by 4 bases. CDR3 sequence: CASGEGGGVYAEQFF. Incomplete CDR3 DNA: TGTGCCAGCGGTGAGGGGGGGGGCGTGTATGCT.

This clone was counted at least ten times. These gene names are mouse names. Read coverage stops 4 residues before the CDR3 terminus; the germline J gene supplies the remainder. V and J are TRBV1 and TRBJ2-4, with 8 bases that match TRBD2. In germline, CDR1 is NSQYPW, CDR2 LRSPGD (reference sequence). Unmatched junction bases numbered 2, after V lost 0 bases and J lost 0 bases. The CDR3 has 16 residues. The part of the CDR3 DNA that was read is TGCACCTGCAGTGCAGATGGGGGGGGTAGTCAAAAC. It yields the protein CTCSADGGGSQN. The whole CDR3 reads CTCSADGGGSQNTLYF.

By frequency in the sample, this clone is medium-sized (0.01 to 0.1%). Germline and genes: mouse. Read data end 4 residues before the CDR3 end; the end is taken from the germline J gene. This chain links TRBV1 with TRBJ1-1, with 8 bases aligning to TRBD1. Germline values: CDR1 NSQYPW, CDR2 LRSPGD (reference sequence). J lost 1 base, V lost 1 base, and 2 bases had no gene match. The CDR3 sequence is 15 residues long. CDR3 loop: CTCSAADRGNTEVFF. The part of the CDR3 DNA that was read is TGCACCTGCAGTGCAGCAGACAGGGGAAACACA.

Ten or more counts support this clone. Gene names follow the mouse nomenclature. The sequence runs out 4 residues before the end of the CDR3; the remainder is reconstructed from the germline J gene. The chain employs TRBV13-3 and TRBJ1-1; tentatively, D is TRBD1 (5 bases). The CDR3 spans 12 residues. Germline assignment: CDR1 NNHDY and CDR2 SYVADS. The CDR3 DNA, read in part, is TGTGCCAGCAGTGAAAGGGGTACA. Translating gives CASSERGT. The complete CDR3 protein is CASSERGTEVFF.

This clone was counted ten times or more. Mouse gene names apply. This chain's CDR3 is CASSHSYEQYF. The sequenced CDR3 bases are TGTGCCAGCAGCCACTCCTAT. The rearrangement links TRBV14 to TRBJ2-7; no definite D call. The sequence runs out 4 residues before the end of the CDR3; the remainder is reconstructed from the germline J gene. Trimming took 5 bases from V and 0 from J, leaving 3 bases between them. CDR3 length: 11 amino acids. Germline V gene data show CDR1 as SGHDT and CDR2 as FRDEAV.

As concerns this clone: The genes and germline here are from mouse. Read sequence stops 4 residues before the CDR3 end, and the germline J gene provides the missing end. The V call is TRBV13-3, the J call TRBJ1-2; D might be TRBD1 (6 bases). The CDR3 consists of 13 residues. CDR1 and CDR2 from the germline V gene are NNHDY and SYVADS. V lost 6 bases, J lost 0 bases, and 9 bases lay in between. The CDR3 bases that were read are TGTGCCAGCACGGGACATGCAAACTCC. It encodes CASTGHANS. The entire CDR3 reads CASTGHANSDYTF.

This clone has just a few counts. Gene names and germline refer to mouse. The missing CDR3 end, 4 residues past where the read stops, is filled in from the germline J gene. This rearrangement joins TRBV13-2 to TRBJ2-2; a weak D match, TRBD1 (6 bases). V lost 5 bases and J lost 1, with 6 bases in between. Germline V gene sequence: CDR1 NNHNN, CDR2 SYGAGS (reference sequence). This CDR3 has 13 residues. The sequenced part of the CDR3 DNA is TGTGCCAGCGGGGACAGAAACACCGGG. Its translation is CASGDRNTG. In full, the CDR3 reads CASGDRNTGQLYF.

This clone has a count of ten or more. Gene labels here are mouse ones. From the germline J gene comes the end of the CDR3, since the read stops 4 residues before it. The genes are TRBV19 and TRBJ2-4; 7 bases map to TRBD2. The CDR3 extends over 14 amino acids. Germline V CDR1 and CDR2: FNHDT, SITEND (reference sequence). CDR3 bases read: TGTGCCAGCAGTCAGACTGGGCCGAGGAAC. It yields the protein CASSQTGPRN. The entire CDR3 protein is CASSQTGPRNTLYF. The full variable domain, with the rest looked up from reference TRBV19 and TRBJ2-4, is GGIITQTPKFLIGQEGQKLTLKCQQNFNHDTMYWYRQDSGKGLRLIYYSITENDLQKGDLSEGYDASREKKSSFSLTVTSAQKNEMAVFLCASSQTGPRNTLYFGAGTRLSVL.

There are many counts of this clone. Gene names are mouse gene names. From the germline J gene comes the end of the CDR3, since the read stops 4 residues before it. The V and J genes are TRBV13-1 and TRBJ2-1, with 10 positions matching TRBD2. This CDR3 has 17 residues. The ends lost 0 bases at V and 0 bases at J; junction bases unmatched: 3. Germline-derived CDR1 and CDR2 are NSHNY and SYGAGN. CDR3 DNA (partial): TGTGCCAGCAGTGATGTGGGACTGGGGTCTAACTATGCT. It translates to CASSDVGLGSNYA. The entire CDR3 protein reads CASSDVGLGSNYAEQFF.

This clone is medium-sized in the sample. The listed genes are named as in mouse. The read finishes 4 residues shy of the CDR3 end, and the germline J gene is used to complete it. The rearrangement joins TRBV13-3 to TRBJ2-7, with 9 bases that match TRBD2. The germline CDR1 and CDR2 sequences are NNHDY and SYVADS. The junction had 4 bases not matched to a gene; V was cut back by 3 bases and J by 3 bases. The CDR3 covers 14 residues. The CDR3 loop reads CASSVGWGGYEQYF. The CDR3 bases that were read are TGTGCCAGCAGTGTAGGCTGGGGGGGCTAT.

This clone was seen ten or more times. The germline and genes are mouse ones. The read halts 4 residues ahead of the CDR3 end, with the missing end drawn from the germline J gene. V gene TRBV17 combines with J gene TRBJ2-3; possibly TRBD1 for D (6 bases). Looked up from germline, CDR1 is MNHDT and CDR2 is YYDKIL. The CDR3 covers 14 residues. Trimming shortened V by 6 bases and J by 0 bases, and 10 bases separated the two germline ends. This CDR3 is CASSRDISAETLYF. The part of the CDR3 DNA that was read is TGTGCTAGCAGCCGGGACATTAGTGCAGAA.

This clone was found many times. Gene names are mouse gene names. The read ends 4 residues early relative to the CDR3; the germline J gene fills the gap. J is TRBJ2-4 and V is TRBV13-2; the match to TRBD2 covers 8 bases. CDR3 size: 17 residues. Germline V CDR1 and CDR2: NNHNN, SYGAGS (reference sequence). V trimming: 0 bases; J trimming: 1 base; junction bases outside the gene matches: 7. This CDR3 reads CASGDARGGAGQNTLYF. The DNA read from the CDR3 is TGTGCCAGCGGTGATGCTAGGGGGGGCGCCGGTCAAAAC.

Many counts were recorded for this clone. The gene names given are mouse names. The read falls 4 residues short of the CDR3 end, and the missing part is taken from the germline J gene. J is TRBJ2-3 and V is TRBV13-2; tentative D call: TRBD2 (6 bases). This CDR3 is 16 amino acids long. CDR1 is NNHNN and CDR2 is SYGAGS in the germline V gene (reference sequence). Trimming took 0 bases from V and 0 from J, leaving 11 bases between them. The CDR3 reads CASGDAWGPSAETLYF. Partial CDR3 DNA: TGTGCCAGCGGTGATGCCTGGGGCCCTAGTGCAGAA.

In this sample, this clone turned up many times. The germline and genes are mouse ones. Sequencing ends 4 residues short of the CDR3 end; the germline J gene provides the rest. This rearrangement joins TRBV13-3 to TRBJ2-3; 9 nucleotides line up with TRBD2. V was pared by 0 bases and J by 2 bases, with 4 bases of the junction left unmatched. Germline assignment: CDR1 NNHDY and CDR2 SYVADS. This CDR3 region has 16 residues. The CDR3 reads CASSDALGGVAETLYF. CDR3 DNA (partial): TGTGCCAGCAGTGATGCACTGGGGGGAGTTGCAGAA.